This TCR beta chain derives from a study of cytomegalovirus exposure and HLA in healthy donors (dated by TCRdb to 2015 to 2018). Regarding the complete study: The 666 repertoires of the first cohort and the 120 or so validation repertoires were produced on the same platform, according to a later analysis. The study was designed to test whether signatures of past pathogen exposure could be identified by cataloging public T cell receptors. To predict cytomegalovirus infection status, the study brought together high-throughput TCR immunosequencing, statistical association of individual TCRs with disease status, and machine learning. A separate validation cohort of more than 100 different subjects was used in addition to the 666-subject first cohort. General findings and caveats noted by the study authors: The study listed 150 to 200 TCR beta chains as associated with cytomegalovirus. In vitro tests confirmed that a few of the cytomegalovirus-associated TCR beta chains recognize cytomegalovirus antigens. Most TCR sequences were seen in very few donors, while some public TCRs were found in many individuals. The authors suggested that the approach could potentially be extended to other disease states and immunological phenotypes. In a later analysis, TCRs clustered in the first cohort were found to also tend to co-occur in the approximately 120 validation repertoires, with about 94% of cluster scores above 0. A later analysis lacked HLA typing for the validation cohort, so it scored co-occurrence in that cohort across all 110 or so repertoires. The classifier was reported to diagnose cytomegalovirus status with high specificity and sensitivity in both the original and validation cohorts.

Regarding this clone: The antigen it recognizes is unknown. Per-nucleotide qualities are absent, and no much larger clonotype sits a single base away.

The donors belonged to the validation cohort of over a hundred subjects, which was separate from the roughly 670-subject first cohort. Receptor libraries were prepared by the immunoSEQ multiplex PCR assay. From the authors' description of their analysis: A statistical classification framework was built to diagnose cytomegalovirus status from the catalog of TCR beta chain sequences. TCRdb took this table from immuneACCESS and kept in-frame rearrangements with V and J called. Such tables lack part of the clones; where checked against another copy, unresolved V genes explain under half of the gap, and the rest is unexplained. The DNA was the basis for D and trimming; V, J and clone size are from that table. The sample includes 200,000 or so clones, with 75% to 85% observed a single time. The ten largest clones represent around 15% of the sample. The TCR originated in a woman in her thirties in good health and CMV-seropositive. The material sequenced was PBMCs.

The DNA sequence is as follows: TGTGCCAGCAGTCCCGGGACACATGCGGGAAACACCATATATTTT. Translated, it gives CASSPGTHAGNTIYF. The V gene is TRBV6-5 and the J gene is TRBJ1-3, and possibly TRBD1, on 6 matching bases. Spanning cysteine to phenylalanine, the CDR3 consists of 15 amino acids. Only CDR3 DNA is held: 45 bases, read in frame from base 1. At the junction V is shortened by 5 bases and J by 4 bases, with 15 bases in between. CDR1 MNHEY and CDR2 SVGAGI are derived from the germline V gene.